This T cell receptor (beta chain) was captured in a study of beta chain features in type 1 diabetes. Study results and limitations: When Type 1 diabetes patients were examined, their TCRB CDR3s proved moderately but significantly shorter in all four CD4+ subsets.

All of the isolated RNA was reverse transcribed, so expressed TCRB transcripts were sequenced. The data were produced by immunoSEQ multiplex PCR, yet TCRdb's version contains in-frame clones alone and is incomplete. The profile shows around 710,000 clones, around 12% of them singletons. Researchers reported sorting CD4+ naive, central memory, regulatory and stem cell-like memory cells via CD45RO/CCR7/CD25/CD127/CD95/CD27. Note on this clone: No antigen is known for it.

Input material: naive CD4+ T cells from blood. The receptor comes from a man aged 30 to 45 with type 1 diabetes.

CDR3 coding DNA: TGTGCCAGCAGTTTATCTATCGGCACGAGCTCCTACGAGCAGTACTTC. Amino acids: CASSLSIGTSSYEQYF. This sequence joins TRBV27 and TRBJ2-7; D call uncertain. The V gene lost 0 bases and the J gene lost 0 bases, with 12 bases spanning the gap. Germline values: CDR1 MNHEY, CDR2 SMNVEV (reference sequence). This CDR3 is built from 16 residues.